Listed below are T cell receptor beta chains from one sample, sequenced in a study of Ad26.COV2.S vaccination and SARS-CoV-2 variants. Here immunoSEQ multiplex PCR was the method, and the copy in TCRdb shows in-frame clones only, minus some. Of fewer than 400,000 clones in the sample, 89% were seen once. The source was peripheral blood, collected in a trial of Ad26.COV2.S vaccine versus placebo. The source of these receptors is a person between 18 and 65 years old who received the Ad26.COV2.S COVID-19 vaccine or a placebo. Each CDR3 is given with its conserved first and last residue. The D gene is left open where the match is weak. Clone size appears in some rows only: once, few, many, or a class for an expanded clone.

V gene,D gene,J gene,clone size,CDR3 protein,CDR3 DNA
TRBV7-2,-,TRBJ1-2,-,CASSLVPLDGYTF,TGTGCCAGCAGCTTAGTTCCTCTAGATGGCTACACCTTC
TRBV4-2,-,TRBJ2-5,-,CASSQELAGRGTIGETQYF,TGTGCCAGCAGCCAAGAACTCGCAGGGAGAGGCACAATCGGAGAGACCCAGTACTTC
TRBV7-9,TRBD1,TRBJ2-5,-,CASSFGQGLETQYF,TGTGCCAGCAGCTTCGGACAGGGATTGGAGACCCAGTACTTC
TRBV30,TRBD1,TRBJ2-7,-,CAWSPAFRDRVYEQYF,TGTGCCTGGAGTCCCGCTTTCCGGGACAGGGTATACGAGCAGTACTTC
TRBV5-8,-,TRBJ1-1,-,CASSFGQGRLGTEAFF,TGTGCCAGCAGCTTTGGGCAGGGGCGATTGGGGACTGAAGCTTTCTTT
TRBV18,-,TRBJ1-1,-,CASSRTQNTEAFF,TGTGCCAGCTCACGGACACAGAACACTGAAGCTTTCTTT
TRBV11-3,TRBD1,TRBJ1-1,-,CASSQDRANEAFF,TGTGCCAGCAGCCAAGACAGGGCCAATGAAGCTTTCTTT
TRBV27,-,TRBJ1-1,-,CASSSNLVGAFF,TGTGCCAGCAGTTCCAACTTGGTCGGGGCTTTCTTT
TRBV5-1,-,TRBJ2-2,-,CASSLAVGDTGELFF,TGCGCCAGCAGCTTGGCAGTGGGGGACACCGGGGAGCTGTTTTTT
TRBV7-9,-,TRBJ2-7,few,CASSAGQFYEQYF,TGTGCCAGCAGCGCGGGACAGTTTTACGAGCAGTACTTC
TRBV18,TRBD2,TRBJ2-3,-,CASSDGTNTDTQYF,TGTGCCAGCTCCGACGGGACTAACACAGATACGCAGTATTTT
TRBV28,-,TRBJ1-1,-,CASSRSPGAEAFF,TGTGCCAGCAGCCGGAGCCCAGGGGCTGAAGCTTTCTTT
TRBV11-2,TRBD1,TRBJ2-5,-,CASSLPGTGVQETQYF,TGTGCCAGCAGCTTGCCCGGGACAGGGGTACAAGAGACCCAGTACTTC
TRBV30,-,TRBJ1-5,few,CAWSVPGRQPQHF,TGTGCCTGGAGTGTACCAGGGAGGCAGCCCCAGCATTTT